Each of the 6 T cell receptor beta chains below was sequenced from the same sample in a study of human thymus T cells (dated by TCRdb to about 2020). Libraries were constructed by the immunoSEQ multiplex PCR assay. TCRdb holds this immuneACCESS table with in-frame rearrangements only. Some clones are missing; in checked studies, unresolved V genes explain under half, and the rest has no known cause. The table for this sample lists tens of thousands of clones; roughly 95% of them were counted only once. Around 0.034% of the sample lies in the top ten. The thymus tissue came from surgical resects taken out during corrective cardiac surgery. Specimen: thymus tissue. The receptors stem from a girl less than two years old with a congenital heart defect but otherwise immunologically healthy.

This sequence joins TRBV25-1 and TRBJ1-2, with D possibly TRBD1 on 6 matching bases. The ends were cut back, 1 base at V and 2 bases at J, with 8 bases in the middle. The CDR3 runs to 14 residues. CDR1 is MGHDK and CDR2 is SYGVNS in the germline V gene. The CDR3 DNA follows: TGTGCCAGCAGTGAATTAACAGGGAACTATGGCTACACCTTC. As protein: CASSELTGNYGYTF.

This rearrangement joins TRBV9 to TRBJ1-5; D unclear. CDR1 is SGDLS, CDR2 YYNGEE, per germline. The CDR3 is made up of 15 amino acids. V dropped 0 bases and J dropped 0 bases, with 7 bases sitting between them. CDR3 residues: CASSVEGYSNQPQHF. CDR3 coding DNA: TGTGCCAGCAGCGTAGAAGGGTATAGCAATCAGCCCCAGCATTTT.

This rearrangement joins TRBV27 to TRBJ1-1; possibly TRBD1 for D (5 bases). V was pared by 5 bases and J by 0 bases, with 10 bases between. There are 14 residues in the CDR3. CDR1 and CDR2 from the germline V gene are MNHEY and SMNVEV (reference sequence). CDR3 in amino acids: CASSIDSMNTEAFF. In DNA, the CDR3 is TGTGCCAGCAGTATCGACAGCATGAACACTGAAGCTTTCTTT.

The chain employs TRBV25-1 and TRBJ1-1; possibly TRBD1 for D (6 bases). The germline V and J ends were trimmed by 1 base and 4 bases, with 10 bases remaining between them. The CDR3 sequence is 14 residues long. CDR1 and CDR2 (germline): MGHDK, SYGVNS. CDR3 in amino acids: CASSEWGGGTEAFF. The DNA for the CDR3 is TGTGCCAGCAGTGAATGGGGAGGGGGCACTGAAGCTTTCTTT.

This chain uses TRBV6-6 with TRBJ2-5; D gene unclear. V gave up 0 bases and J gave up 5 bases, with 13 bases separating them. The CDR3 length is 15 residues. Germline V gene lookup returns CDR1 MNHNY and CDR2 SVGAGI (reference sequence). The DNA of the CDR3 is TGTGCCAGCAGTTACTCGTATGGGCTCTTGGAGACCCAGTACTTC. It encodes CASSYSYGLLETQYF.

The genes are TRBV7-9 and TRBJ2-1, with 7 bases identical to TRBD2. This CDR3 contains 16 residues. V shed 0 bases, J shed 3 bases, and the junction held 5 bases outside the gene matches. Germline CDR1 and CDR2: SEHNR and FQNEAQ (reference sequence). The CDR3 sequence: CASSLAGGSNYNEQFF. The CDR3 DNA follows: TGTGCCAGCAGCTTAGCTGGCGGGAGCAACTACAATGAGCAGTTCTTC.